These T cell receptor beta chains were read from a single sample in a study of blood T cell repertoires in COVID-19. Some clones are missing from TCRdb's copy, which holds only in-frame ones; the method was immunoSEQ multiplex PCR. The profile shows 60,000 to 75,000 clones, 75% to 90% of them singletons. Sequencing used peripheral blood. Receptors were obtained from a man in his fifties with active COVID-19. Each CDR3 is given with its conserved first and last residue. D genes are given only for firm matches. A row's size may be missing; if present it is once, few, many or a size class.

D gene	J gene	clone size	V gene	CDR3 DNA	CDR3 protein
NA	TRBJ2-5	NA	TRBV12-5	TGTGCTAGTGGTTTGGCCGAGAAAGAGACCCAGTACTTC	CASGLAEKETQYF
TRBD1	TRBJ1-6	NA	TRBV28	TGTGCCAGCAGTTTCCCCCAGGGGGGTTCACCCCTCCACTTT	CASSFPQGGSPLHF
NA	TRBJ1-2	NA	TRBV24-1	TGTGCCACCAGTGATTACCAGGGTAGGCGCTACACCTTC	CATSDYQGRRYTF
NA	TRBJ1-2	NA	TRBV27	TGTGCCAGCAGCTTAAAATCGTCGGGACACAAAACTAACTATGGCTACACCTTC	CASSLKSSGHKTNYGYTF
NA	TRBJ1-1	NA	TRBV10-3	TGTGCCATCAGGGACACCCAGAACACTGAAGCTTTCTTT	CAIRDTQNTEAFF
NA	TRBJ1-1	NA	TRBV4-3	TGCGCCAGCAGCCAGGGGACATTTCAGAACACTGAAGCTTTCTTT	CASSQGTFQNTEAFF
NA	TRBJ1-5	NA	TRBV6-2/TRBV6-3	TGTGCCAGCAGTTACTCGACGCGGCAGCCCCAGCATTTT	CASSYSTRQPQHF
NA	TRBJ1-4	NA	TRBV6-2/TRBV6-3	TGTGCCAGCAGTTACCCCCCGGGACTCCGTTCTTTTTTT	CASSYPPGLRSFF
NA	TRBJ2-3	once	TRBV18	TGTGCCAGCTCACCTGGCGGCGGCGCAGATACGCAGTATTTT	CASSPGGGADTQYF
TRBD1	TRBJ2-5	NA	TRBV11-1	TGTGCCAGCAGCTTATGGACAGGGTCACTTCAAGAGACCCAGTACTTC	CASSLWTGSLQETQYF
TRBD2	TRBJ2-5	NA	TRBV29-1	TGCAGCGTTCAAGGGGCTAGCGGGTTTGAGACCCAGTACTTC	CSVQGASGFETQYF
NA	TRBJ2-3	NA	TRBV7-9	TGTGCCAGCAGCTTAGGGGGAGTCCGAGATACGCAGTATTTT	CASSLGGVRDTQYF
TRBD1	TRBJ2-7	NA	TRBV7-8	TGTGCCAGCACGGGACAGACCTACGAGCAGTACTTC	CASTGQTYEQYF
NA	TRBJ2-5	NA	TRBV29-1	TGCAGCGTAAACGTATACGGGGAGACCCAGTACTTC	CSVNVYGETQYF
TRBD1	TRBJ1-1	NA	TRBV7-2	TGTGCCAGCAGCTTAGGGACAGGGAGAACTGAAGCTTTCTTT	CASSLGTGRTEAFF
TRBD2	TRBJ2-3	NA	TRBV11-2	TGTGCCAGCAGCTTAGAGGGCCTAGCGGGCACAGATACGCAGTATTTT	CASSLEGLAGTDTQYF
TRBD1	TRBJ2-5	NA	TRBV9	TGTGCCAGCAGCCTAGGGACAGCCTTGGGGGAGACCCAGTACTTC	CASSLGTALGETQYF
TRBD1	TRBJ2-7	NA	TRBV11-2	TGTGCCAGCAGTACCGGGACAGGGAGGGTCGAGCAGTACTTC	CASSTGTGRVEQYF
NA	TRBJ2-5	NA	TRBV5-4	TGTGCCAGCAGCGGGGGGGGGCGGTCAGAGACCCAGTACTTC	CASSGGGRSETQYF
TRBD1	TRBJ2-1	NA	TRBV4-3	TGCGCCAGCAGCCAAGATAGACAGGGGTCGGGAAATGAGCAGTTCTTC	CASSQDRQGSGNEQFF
NA	TRBJ1-2	many	TRBV29-1	TGCAGCGTTGAAAAGGGGCGGATCTATGGCTACACCTTC	CSVEKGRIYGYTF
NA	TRBJ1-2	NA	TRBV6-6	TGTGCCAGCAGAGACACAGTTCGTGGCTACACCTTC	CASRDTVRGYTF
TRBD2	TRBJ2-1	once	TRBV7-6	TGTGCCAGCAGCCCTCGGGGGGCTAGCGGGTCTAGCTCCTACAATGAGCAGTTCTTC	CASSPRGASGSSSYNEQFF
NA	TRBJ2-3	NA	TRBV5-6	TGTGCCAGCAGCTTACAGTCCACAGATACGCAGTATTTT	CASSLQSTDTQYF
NA	TRBJ2-1	once	TRBV10-2	TGCGCCAGCAGTCTTCAGTACAATGAGCAGTTCTTC	CASSLQYNEQFF
TRBD1	TRBJ2-4	NA	TRBV28	TGTGCCACAACGTACAGGGGGACCAAAAACATTCAGTACTTC	CATTYRGTKNIQYF
TRBD1	TRBJ1-1	NA	TRBV30	TGTGCCTCCCAACAGGGGTTCAACACTGAAGCTTTCTTT	CASQQGFNTEAFF
NA	TRBJ1-1	few	TRBV16	TGTGCCAGCAGCCTAGCGTCCCCCCGGGGTTCTGCTGAAGCTTTCTTT	CASSLASPRGSAEAFF
TRBD1	TRBJ2-1	once	TRBV27	TGTGCCAGCAGTTTAGAGGCAGGGGGTGAGCAGTTCTTC	CASSLEAGGEQFF
NA	TRBJ1-2	NA	TRBV7-8	TGTGCCAGCAGCCTCAGGAGGGAAGTAAATGGCTACACCTTC	CASSLRREVNGYTF
TRBD2	TRBJ2-1	NA	TRBV7-2	TGTGCCAGCAGCTTAGAACTAGCGGTATACAATGAGCAGTTCTTC	CASSLELAVYNEQFF
TRBD1	TRBJ1-2	NA	TRBV15	TGTGCCACCAGCAGAGAGACAGGGGGCGCGTACTATGGCTACACCTTC	CATSRETGGAYYGYTF
TRBD1	TRBJ1-1	once	TRBV28	TGTGCCAGCAGTTTATCCGGGGACAGGGGAAACACTGAAGCTTTCTTT	CASSLSGDRGNTEAFF
NA	TRBJ2-5	NA	TRBV20-1	TGCAGTGCTACCCAGGGGGGGACCCAGTACTTC	CSATQGGTQYF
NA	TRBJ2-3	NA	TRBV10-3	TGTGCCATCAGTGACAGGGGCCTGAGCACAGATACGCAGTATTTT	CAISDRGLSTDTQYF
TRBD2	TRBJ2-3	NA	TRBV28	TGTGCCAGCAGAGGACTAGCGGGAGAGCATGATACGCAGTATTTT	CASRGLAGEHDTQYF
NA	TRBJ2-1	NA	TRBV6-2/TRBV6-3	TGTGCCAGCAGTTACTCAAACTACCTAAGTTACAATGAGCAGTTCTTC	CASSYSNYLSYNEQFF
NA	TRBJ2-1	NA	TRBV29-1	TGCAGCGTTGAAACAGCCATTTACAATGAGCAGTTCTTC	CSVETAIYNEQFF
NA	TRBJ1-2	NA	TRBV10-3	TGTGCCATCAGTGAGGACTCTTTACGAGGCTACACCTTC	CAISEDSLRGYTF
NA	TRBJ2-3	NA	TRBV29-1	TGCAGCGTCGCCGAGGGGGTGGCAGATACGCAGTATTTT	CSVAEGVADTQYF
NA	TRBJ2-1	NA	TRBV7-2	TGTGCCAGCAGCTTAGGAGGGTTCTACAATGAGCAGTTCTTC	CASSLGGFYNEQFF
NA	TRBJ1-5	NA	TRBV7-2	TGTGCCAGCAGCTTAGCGGGAGGGGGTCAGCCCCAGCATTTT	CASSLAGGGQPQHF
TRBD1	TRBJ2-2	NA	TRBV9	TGTGCCAGCAGCGAGAACAGGGGCTACACCGGGGAGCTGTTTTTT	CASSENRGYTGELFF
TRBD1	TRBJ1-1	NA	TRBV27	TGTGCCAGCAGGGGGGCAGGGGGCATCGCTGAAGCTTTCTTT	CASRGAGGIAEAFF
TRBD2	TRBJ2-7	NA	TRBV7-2	TGTGCCAGCAGCCCAGCGGGACTTTTATACGAGCAGTACTTC	CASSPAGLLYEQYF
NA	TRBJ1-1	once	TRBV6-1	TGTGCCAGCAGTGAAGCGCTGGCAGGGTCTACGTCTGAAGCTTTCTTT	CASSEALAGSTSEAFF
TRBD2	TRBJ2-7	once	TRBV9	TGTGCCAGCAGCGTAGCTCCAGCGGGAGTCGGCGAGCAGTACTTC	CASSVAPAGVGEQYF
NA	TRBJ1-1	NA	TRBV27	TGTGCCAGCAGTGGTAGAGGACGGGGGAACACTGAAGCTTTCTTT	CASSGRGRGNTEAFF
NA	TRBJ2-4	few	TRBV19	TGTGCCAGTAGTCTCGATGGGACTGGGATTCAGTACTTC	CASSLDGTGIQYF
NA	TRBJ1-6	NA	TRBV19	TGTGCCAGCCAGGGGCGGGCTGAATATTCACCCCTCCACTTT	CASQGRAEYSPLHF
TRBD2	TRBJ2-5	NA	TRBV28	TGTGCCAGCAGCCCCCCGACTAGCGGGTACCAGTACTTC	CASSPPTSGYQYF
NA	TRBJ2-7	NA	TRBV4-1	TGCGCCAGCAGCCAAGGGGGGGACGGATACTACGAGCAGTACTTC	CASSQGGDGYYEQYF
TRBD2	TRBJ2-1	NA	TRBV27	TGTGCCAGCAGTTTCCTTGGCGGGAGGTCCAATGAGCAGTTCTTC	CASSFLGGRSNEQFF